This T cell receptor beta chain was captured in a study of CD8 T cells in Susac syndrome. Study-level background: When blood was drawn, patients with Susac syndrome were on intravenous immunoglobulin alone, on corticosteroids, or therapy-naive.

This clonotype was seen a single time. It was with random hexamers that about 0.45 to 1 ug RNA was reverse transcribed. Amplification of the TCR beta CDR3 was carried out by immunoSEQ multiplex PCR, which spanned a total of 54 Vbeta and 13 Jbeta segments. TCRdb fed the immunoSEQ multiplex PCR reads into MiXCR, producing one record per CDR3 protein. The table shows under 250,000 distinct CDR3 sequences, with 94% occurring only once. Germline CDR1 DFQATT, CDR2 SNEGSKA (reference sequence). The J segment lost 4 bases and the V segment lost 5 bases, leaving 2 bases of the junction unmatched. This CDR3 is built from 13 residues. Patients with Susac syndrome met the recently defined diagnostic criteria for definite or probable disease. Purification of the CD8+ and CD4+ T cells relied on negative isolation, and TEMRA cells underwent FACS enrichment.

This clonotype was sampled from a human donor with Susac syndrome. The sequenced material came from CD4+ T cells from PBMCs. The V gene is TRBV20-1, the J gene TRBJ1-5; 10 nucleotides match TRBD1. The CDR3 reads CSAQDRGNQPQHF. The DNA for the CDR3 is TGCAGTGCTCAGGACAGGGGGAATCAGCCCCAGCATTTT.